One and the same sample provided the 14 T cell receptor beta chains below, sequenced in a study of control samples from healthy donors and cancer patients. The protocol was immunoSEQ multiplex PCR, while the TCRdb copy is restricted to in-frame clones and leaves out a portion. The sample includes roughly 160,000 clones, about 94% seen only once; the top ten take 14%. The sequenced sample consisted of PBMCs. Source of these receptors: a man aged 60-69 years with colorectal cancer.

The chain carries TRBV3-1 (or the pseudogene TRBV3-2) and TRBJ1-6; 7 bases agree with TRBD1. The CDR3 totals 15 residues. CDR1 LGHDT and CDR2 YNNKEL come from the germline V gene (reference sequence). V was clipped by 3 bases and J by 10 bases; unmatched bases: 9. CDR3 residues: CASSHGQVSESPLHF. The CDR3 coding sequence is TGTGCCAGCAGCCACGGACAGGTCTCGGAGTCACCCCTCCACTTT.

This clone was observed a single time. The chain employs TRBV5-5 and TRBJ1-1; TRBD1 might be the D (6 bases). The V gene's germline CDR1 is SGHKS and CDR2 YYEKEE (reference sequence). Deletions cut 4 bases from V and 0 bases from J, with 13 bases between. This CDR3 has 15 amino acids. The CDR3 DNA sequence: TGTGCCAGCAGCGTCACCAGGACAGTGAACACTGAAGCTTTCTTT. Translated, it gives CASSVTRTVNTEAFF.

The chain uses TRBV3-1 (or the pseudogene TRBV3-2) and TRBJ2-3; 7 bases are a match to TRBD2. The CDR3 has 16 residues. The germline gives CDR1 LGHDT, CDR2 YNNKEL (reference sequence). V was pared by 3 bases and J by 8 bases, with 14 bases of the junction left unmatched. The CDR3 DNA follows: TGTGCCAGCAGCCACTTCGCGGGGGACCCGCTCCGTACGCAGTATTTT. Translated, it gives CASSHFAGDPLRTQYF.

This clone was seen a single time. The chain employs TRBV19 and TRBJ2-5, with unresolved D. V lost 1 base and J 5 bases, leaving 14 bases between the germline ends. This CDR3 comprises 15 residues. Germline CDR1 LNHDA, CDR2 SQIVND (reference sequence). CDR3 residues: CASSIGGFVGETQYF. As DNA, the CDR3 is TGTGCCAGTAGTATAGGTGGCTTCGTCGGGGAGACCCAGTACTTC.

The genes are TRBV5-5 and TRBJ1-1; D is possibly TRBD1 (5 bases). Trimming removed 6 bases from V and 6 bases from J, with 12 bases in between. CDR1 and CDR2 from the germline V gene are SGHKS and YYEKEE (reference sequence). CDR3 length equals 12 residues. The CDR3 spells CASTGRRAEAFF. The CDR3 DNA sequence: TGTGCCAGCACAGGGAGGAGGGCTGAAGCTTTCTTT.

This clone was counted once. The chain couples TRBV7-2 to TRBJ2-1; possible D gene TRBD2, 6 bases. V was shortened by 5 bases and J by 0 bases, with 11 bases between the two germline ends. Germline V CDR1 and CDR2: SGHTA, FQGNSA. The CDR3 contains 15 residues. In nucleotides, the CDR3 is TGTGCCAGCAGCCAAGGGACTGGCTCCTACAATGAGCAGTTCTTC. This gives the protein CASSQGTGSYNEQFF.

V usage is TRBV12-2 and J usage is TRBJ1-1; the D call in the table, TRBD1, was not verified against the DNA. TRBV12-2 is described as a pseudogene. CDR3 length: 11 residues. CDR3 loop: CATTSRGLAFF. The CDR3 DNA is TGTGCAACAACTTCCAGGGGGCTAGCTTTCTTT.

The chain carries TRBV10-3 and TRBJ2-1; D is ambiguous. The CDR3 spans 14 residues. Looked up from germline, CDR1 is ENHRY and CDR2 is SYGVKD. V lost 8 bases to trimming and J lost 0 bases, with 11 bases between them. The CDR3, as DNA: TGTGCCATCGGGTCGGGCGACTCCTACAATGAGCAGTTCTTC. It codes for CAIGSGDSYNEQFF.

The chain has TRBV3-1 (or the pseudogene TRBV3-2) and TRBJ2-2, with D tentatively TRBD1 or TRBD2 (5 bases each). The V gene lost 4 bases and the J gene lost 0 bases, with 15 bases spanning the gap. This CDR3 is 17 amino acids long. Germline V CDR1 and CDR2: LGHDT, YNNKEL (reference sequence). CDR3 nucleotides: TGTGCCAGCAGCCGTCCCGGGACGGACACGAACACCGGGGAGCTGTTTTTT. Translated: CASSRPGTDTNTGELFF.

The chain links TRBV3-1 (or the pseudogene TRBV3-2) to TRBJ1-2, with 8 nucleotides matching TRBD1. CDR3 length equals 14 residues. Germline CDR1 and CDR2: LGHDT and YNNKEL (reference sequence). Trimming at V came to 2 bases and at J to 4 bases, leaving 3 bases not matched to a gene. The CDR3 is CASSQRQGTYGYTF. The CDR3 region has the DNA TGTGCCAGCAGCCAAAGACAGGGGACCTATGGCTACACCTTC.

CDR3 nucleotides: TGTGCCAGCAGCGGGGACAGGGGCCAGCCCCAGCATTTT. Translation gives CASSGDRGQPQHF. V gene TRBV7-2 combines with J gene TRBJ1-5, with 10 bases lining up with TRBD1. CDR3 length: 13 amino acids. Trimming cost V 5 bases and J 7 bases; bases outside gene matches: 2. In germline, CDR1 is SGHTA, CDR2 FQGNSA.

This rearrangement joins TRBV12-3 or TRBV12-4 to TRBJ1-1, with a weak D call TRBD1 (6 bases). Trimming pared 8 bases from V and 1 base from J, leaving 11 bases between. This CDR3 region has 13 residues. CDR3 protein: CASRRTENTEAFF. CDR3 nucleotide sequence: TGTGCCAGCCGACGGACAGAGAACACTGAAGCTTTCTTT.

The rearrangement uses TRBV3-1 (or the pseudogene TRBV3-2) and TRBJ1-5; no definite D call. This CDR3 has 14 residues. V was pared by 1 base and J by 3 bases, with 7 bases between. The V gene's germline CDR1 is LGHDT and CDR2 YNNKEL (reference sequence). The CDR3 loop reads CASSQAGFNQPQHF. The CDR3 bases are TGTGCCAGCAGCCAAGCGGGGTTCAATCAGCCCCAGCATTTT.

CDR3 protein: CASRLTGGSQPQHF. The CDR3 coding sequence is TGTGCCAGCAGGCTTACAGGGGGGAGTCAGCCCCAGCATTTT. This rearrangement joins TRBV6-6 to TRBJ1-5, with 8 bases lining up with TRBD1. The ends lost 6 bases at V and 6 bases at J; junction bases unmatched: 7. The CDR3 has 14 amino acids. From germline, CDR1 is MNHNY and CDR2 SVGAGI (reference sequence).